These 31 T cell receptor beta chains were all obtained from the same sample, sequenced in a study of early T cells in non-severe SARS-CoV-2 infection. TCRdb redid the calling of the 5' RACE reads with MiXCR, one entry per CDR3 protein. In the table there are roughly 32,000 distinct CDR3 sequences, roughly 9.2% of which are singletons. Specimen: whole blood. The source is an adult who was a healthcare worker with PCR-confirmed SARS-CoV-2 infection or an uninfected control (not recorded which).

The sample holds many counts of this clonotype. This chain joins TRBV25-1 and TRBJ1-6, with D possibly matching TRBD1 (5 bases). CDR3 length: 14 amino acids. V lost 4 bases and J 9 bases, leaving 13 bases between the germline ends. Per the germline V gene, CDR1 is MGHDK and CDR2 is SYGVNS. The CDR3 bases are TGTGCCAGCAGTGTGGAGGGGCTGATTTCACCCCTCCACTTT. Translation gives CASSVEGLISPLHF.

This clonotype was found many times. The rearrangement uses TRBV7-7 and TRBJ2-1, with 8 bases identical to TRBD2. The J segment lost 6 bases and the V segment lost 5 bases, leaving 15 bases of the junction unmatched. Germline CDR1 is SSHAT and CDR2 is FNYEAQ (reference sequence). CDR3 size: 17 residues. The CDR3 region has the DNA TGTGCCAGCAGCCCCCGACCGGGACTAGTTAGTCGCAATGAGCAGTTCTTC. Amino acid sequence: CASSPRPGLVSRNEQFF.

At least ten counts were recorded for this clonotype. The genes are TRBV27 and TRBJ2-6; possibly TRBD1 for D (6 bases). CDR3 length: 16 amino acids. Germline V gives CDR1 MNHEY, CDR2 SMNVEV (reference sequence). V lost 2 bases and J 1 base, leaving 9 bases between the germline ends. Written as DNA, the CDR3 is TGTGCCAGCAGTTTAACCAGGGGTTCTGGGGCCAACGTCCTGACTTTC. It translates to CASSLTRGSGANVLTF.

Ten or more counts support this clonotype. The V call is TRBV13, the J call TRBJ1-2, with 7 bases matching TRBD1. V was clipped by 5 bases and J by 8 bases; unmatched bases: 14. Germline V gives CDR1 PRHDT, CDR2 FYEKMQ (reference sequence). This CDR3 contains 15 residues. The CDR3 DNA sequence: TGTGCCAGCAGCAGACTTGGCACAGGGGATGTCGGCTACACCTTC. Its protein is CASSRLGTGDVGYTF.

This clonotype was found many times. V is TRBV7-2 and J is TRBJ1-1; maybe TRBD1 (6 bases). Germline-derived CDR1 and CDR2 are SGHTA and FQGNSA. The CDR3 sequence is 13 residues long. V was shortened by 6 bases and J by 4 bases, with 12 bases between the two germline ends. The CDR3 spells CASRKGGGTEAFF. In DNA, the CDR3 is TGTGCCAGCAGAAAGGGGGGGGGCACTGAAGCTTTCTTT.

This clonotype was seen ten or more times. The gene calls are TRBV5-6 and TRBJ1-1; 7 bases match TRBD1. Germline lookup yields CDR1 SGHDT and CDR2 YYEEEE. Losses at the gene ends were 4 bases for V and 4 bases for J; bases not matched to a gene: 7. The CDR3 loop spans 14 amino acids. Here the CDR3 DNA reads TGTGCCAGCAGCCTCATCAGGGGGGGCACTGAAGCTTTCTTT. It codes for CASSLIRGGTEAFF.

The chain couples TRBV29-1 to TRBJ1-2, with D unclear. The CDR3 is 11 residues long. The germline V gene encodes CDR1 SQVTM and CDR2 ANQGSEA. V was trimmed by 3 bases and J by 6 bases, leaving 8 bases between them. The CDR3 loop reads CSVDGLDGYTF. Here the CDR3 DNA reads TGCAGCGTTGATGGGTTAGATGGCTACACCTTC.

This rearrangement joins TRBV19 to TRBJ1-2; TRBD1 matches 9 bases. V lost 4 bases to trimming and J lost 7 bases; unmatched junction nucleotides: 10. The CDR3 is 15 residues long. Looked up from germline, CDR1 is LNHDA and CDR2 is SQIVND (reference sequence). The CDR3 DNA reads as TGTGCCAGTAGTAGCACCGGGACAGGGCATTTTGGCTACACCTTC. This gives the protein CASSSTGTGHFGYTF.

About this clonotype: A much larger clone differs by one base, so this may be a read error. The chain combines TRBV4-1 with TRBJ2-1, with D possibly being TRBD2 (5 bases). Judging by the DNA end, TRBJ2-7 fits better; the J call may be wrong. In germline, CDR1 is MGHRA, CDR2 YSYEKL. This CDR3 spans 16 amino acids. CDR3 protein: CASSQGLRRVSNEQYF. CDR3 bases: TGCGCCAGCAGCCAAGGACTAAGGCGGGTCAGCAATGAGCAGTACTTC.

This clonotype was seen at least ten times. The chain is built from TRBV11-2 and TRBJ1-2, with D uncertain. Germline-derived CDR1 and CDR2 are SGHAT and FQNNGV. The ends were cut back, 1 base at V and 2 bases at J, with 11 bases in the middle. CDR3 length: 15 amino acids. The CDR3, as DNA: TGTGCCAGCAGCTTAGTCGATGTCAGAAACTATGGCTACACCTTC. Protein sequence: CASSLVDVRNYGYTF.

The rearrangement joins TRBV7-2 to TRBJ1-1, with D tentatively TRBD1 (6 bases). The ends were cut back, 3 bases at V and 4 bases at J, with 12 bases in the middle. Germline V CDR1 and CDR2: SGHTA, FQGNSA. The length of the CDR3 is 14 residues. CDR3 bases: TGTGCCAGCAGCTTGCAGGGGTGGGGCACTGAAGCTTTCTTT. Its translation is CASSLQGWGTEAFF.

This clonotype was found many times. The V gene is TRBV12-3 or TRBV12-4, the J gene TRBJ1-6; TRBD1 might be the D (6 bases). The CDR3 runs to 14 residues. V lost 4 bases to trimming and J lost 9 bases, with 13 bases between them. CDR3 coding DNA: TGTGCCAGCAGTTACTCAGGGGAATCTTCACCCCTCCACTTT. The encoded protein is CASSYSGESSPLHF.

There are many counts of this clonotype. This rearrangement joins TRBV7-7 to TRBJ2-1; the match to TRBD2 covers 8 bases. Losses at the gene ends were 6 bases for V and 8 bases for J; bases not matched to a gene: 6. Per the germline V gene, CDR1 is SSHAT and CDR2 is FNYEAQ (reference sequence). The CDR3 sequence is 13 residues long. Written as DNA, the CDR3 is TGTGCCAGCAGTGTTAGCGGGGTCGATGAGCAGTTCTTC. Translation: CASSVSGVDEQFF.

The chain is built from TRBV28 and TRBJ1-5; D gene uncertain. Trimming left V 10 bases short and J 0 bases short, with 7 bases between. The CDR3 sequence is 12 residues long. Germline CDR1 MDHEN, CDR2 SYDVKM. The CDR3 DNA sequence: TGTGCCACCAAGTTTAGCAATCAGCCCCAGCATTTT. It is translated as CATKFSNQPQHF.

The sample holds a few counts of this clonotype. The chain employs TRBV3-1 and TRBJ1-5, with TRBD1 matching 10 bases. This CDR3 spans 17 amino acids. V shed 5 bases and J 1 base; nucleotides not matched to a gene: 8. The germline V gene encodes CDR1 LGHDT and CDR2 YNNKEL (reference sequence). CDR3 amino acids: CASSLGQGQRSNQPQHF. Here the CDR3 DNA reads TGTGCCAGCAGCTTGGGACAGGGGCAGAGGAGCAATCAGCCCCAGCATTTT.

This clonotype was seen ten or more times. The chain links TRBV7-9 to TRBJ1-6; D is ambiguous. Germline-derived CDR1 and CDR2 are SEHNR and FQNEAQ (reference sequence). The CDR3 covers 13 residues. V lost 1 base and J 6 bases, leaving 4 bases between the germline ends. Here the CDR3 DNA reads TGTGCCAGCAGCTTAGAACCTAATTCACCCCTCCACTTT. This codes for CASSLEPNSPLHF.

By sample share, this clonotype is medium-sized. The rearrangement joins TRBV5-6 to TRBJ1-1; D possibly corresponds to TRBD1 (6 bases). This CDR3 is 12 amino acids long. CDR1 and CDR2 from the germline V gene are SGHDT and YYEEEE. The V and J ends lost 4 bases and 8 bases respectively, with 12 bases between them. In nucleotides, the CDR3 is TGTGCCAGCAGCCAAGGAACAGGGGAAGCTTTCTTT. Its protein is CASSQGTGEAFF.

This clonotype has more than one count but fewer than ten. The V and J genes are TRBV27 and TRBJ1-6, with D perhaps matching TRBD1 (6 bases). CDR1 MNHEY and CDR2 SMNVEV come from the germline V gene (reference sequence). V was trimmed by 0 bases and J by 10 bases, leaving 13 bases between them. This CDR3 has 15 residues. The CDR3 is CASSLSSRGGSPLHF. In DNA, the CDR3 is TGTGCCAGCAGTTTATCGAGCAGGGGAGGATCACCCCTCCACTTT.

This clonotype was found many times. The chain is built from TRBV4-3 and TRBJ1-1; the D is unclear. V shed 0 bases and J shed 6 bases, with 20 bases lying between them. The CDR3 contains 17 residues. In germline, CDR1 is LGHNA, CDR2 YSLEER. The DNA of the CDR3 is TGCGCCAGCAGCCAAGAAACCCTACCGGGCTGGGTGGCTGAAGCTTTCTTT. Protein product: CASSQETLPGWVAEAFF.

This clonotype was counted only a few times. The chain recombines TRBV10-3 with TRBJ1-5; D is ambiguous. CDR3 length equals 12 residues. Between the trimmed V and J ends, which lost 4 bases and 4 bases, there was a span of 5 bases. CDR1 is ENHRY, CDR2 SYGVKD, per germline. The CDR3 DNA sequence: TGTGCCATCAGTGGCCCTAATCAGCCCCAGCATTTT. It yields the protein CAISGPNQPQHF.

This clonotype turned up a few times. The rearrangement uses TRBV2 and TRBJ2-6; maybe TRBD1 (5 bases). Germline lookup yields CDR1 SNHLY and CDR2 FYNNEI. V gave up 6 bases and J gave up 0 bases, with 12 bases separating them. The CDR3 covers 16 residues. CDR3 residues: CASSGHTLSGANVLTF. The CDR3 DNA is TGTGCCAGCAGCGGACATACGCTCTCTGGGGCCAACGTCCTGACTTTC.

In its sample, this clonotype is medium-sized. The chain recombines TRBV7-8 with TRBJ2-7; no clear D. This CDR3 has 11 residues. Germline lookup yields CDR1 SGHVS and CDR2 FQNEAQ. Trimming left V 5 bases short and J 1 base short, with 3 bases between. CDR3 sequence reads: CASSKSYEQYF. The CDR3, as DNA: TGTGCCAGCAGCAAGTCCTACGAGCAGTACTTC.

This clonotype has ten or more counts. This chain uses TRBV7-2 with TRBJ2-1, with 9 bases identical to TRBD1. The CDR3 has 15 residues. CDR1 and CDR2 (germline): SGHTA, FQGNSA. V lost 5 bases, J lost 13 bases, and 15 bases stayed unmatched. The CDR3 DNA reads TGTGCCAGCAGCAACCGGGACAGGGTTAATCCCCATCAGTTCTTC. It is translated as CASSNRDRVNPHQFF.

This clonotype was detected many times. The V and J genes are TRBV19 and TRBJ2-5, with D possibly being TRBD2 (6 bases). CDR3 length equals 14 residues. CDR1 is LNHDA, CDR2 SQIVND, per germline (reference sequence). V shed 5 bases and J shed 6 bases, with 16 bases lying between them. The CDR3 sequence: CASSGYRDSQTQYF. The CDR3 DNA reads TGTGCCAGTAGTGGCTACCGGGACTCCCAGACCCAGTACTTC.

This clonotype occurred many times. The V call is TRBV7-9, the J call TRBJ2-7; D is possibly TRBD1 (6 bases). Trimming took off 4 bases at V and 0 bases at J, with 13 bases between the two ends. Germline assignment: CDR1 SEHNR and CDR2 FQNEAQ (reference sequence). The CDR3 is 15 amino acids. CDR3 sequence reads: CASSSRTDFSYEQYF. In DNA form, the CDR3 reads TGTGCCAGCAGCTCTCGGACAGACTTCTCCTACGAGCAGTACTTC. The full variable domain, in which reference TRBV7-9 and TRBJ2-7 provide the parts outside the CDR3, is DTGVSQNPRHKITKRGQNVTFRCDPISEHNRLYWYRQTLGQGPEFLTYFQNEAQLEKSRLLSDRFSAERPKGSFSTLEIQRTEQGDSAMYLCASSSRTDFSYEQYFGPGTRLTVT.

The table lists this clonotype with a few counts. This chain links TRBV29-1 with TRBJ2-7; D gene ambiguous. Germline values: CDR1 SQVTM, CDR2 ANQGSEA. V dropped 4 bases and J dropped 0 bases, with 10 bases sitting between them. The CDR3 runs 13 residues. CDR3 residues: CSVGVPASYEQYF. CDR3 DNA sequence: TGCAGCGTTGGAGTCCCAGCCTCCTACGAGCAGTACTTC.

The sample holds many counts of this clonotype. The chain is built from TRBV9 and TRBJ2-7, with 8 nucleotides matching TRBD2. The germline V gene encodes CDR1 SGDLS and CDR2 YYNGEE. The CDR3 sequence is 16 residues long. J lost 8 bases, V lost 4 bases, and 17 bases had no gene match. CDR3 protein: CASSPNPGSGVFQQYF. CDR3 sequence (DNA): TGTGCCAGCAGCCCGAACCCGGGTAGCGGGGTCTTTCAGCAGTACTTC.

Only a few counts were recorded for this clonotype. The chain uses TRBV6-6 and TRBJ1-1; D perhaps matches TRBD1 (5 bases). V was clipped by 0 bases and J by 4 bases, with 6 bases between them. This CDR3 spans 13 amino acids. Germline V gives CDR1 MNHNY, CDR2 SVGAGI (reference sequence). The CDR3 reads CASSYSRGTEAFF. The CDR3 DNA is TGTGCCAGCAGTTACTCTAGGGGCACTGAAGCTTTCTTT.

This clonotype has a count of ten or more. The chain couples TRBV29-1 to TRBJ2-5; D not resolved. In germline, CDR1 is SQVTM, CDR2 ANQGSEA. Trimming pared 7 bases from V and 5 bases from J, leaving 11 bases between. There are 11 residues in the CDR3. CDR3 sequence reads: CSANKRETQYF. The CDR3 nucleotides read TGCAGCGCCAACAAACGGGAGACCCAGTACTTC.

The sample holds many counts of this clonotype. This sequence joins TRBV30 and TRBJ2-3; no clear D gene. V was clipped by 5 bases and J by 6 bases, with 15 bases between them. This CDR3 is 13 amino acids long. Germline values: CDR1 GTSNPN, CDR2 SVGIG (reference sequence). CDR3 nucleotide sequence: TGTGCCTGGGGATGGACCGAGATGGATACGCAGTATTTT. It translates to CAWGWTEMDTQYF.

At least ten counts were recorded for this clonotype. The chain employs TRBV19 and TRBJ2-2; maybe TRBD2 (6 bases). V was shortened by 6 bases and J by 2 bases, with 13 bases between the two germline ends. The CDR3 length is 15 residues. The germline V gene encodes CDR1 LNHDA and CDR2 SQIVND (reference sequence). CDR3 sequence reads: CASSKGLVNTGELFF. For the CDR3, the DNA is TGTGCCAGTAGCAAGGGACTGGTTAACACCGGGGAGCTGTTTTTT.